The 24 T cell receptor beta chains presented below share a single source sample, sequenced in a study of post-analysis software for immune sequencing data. General study points: TRBV5-6, TRBV5-1 and TRBV20-1 were among roughly 5 TRBV segments more frequent in patients than controls.

Antigen specificity for these receptors is unknown. The library was made from cDNA and included unique molecular identifiers. TCRdb recomputed calls from the PCR reads with MiXCR, one row per CDR3 protein. Of fewer than 900,000 distinct CDR3 sequences in the sample, more than 45% were seen once. The specimen sequenced was blood. The receptors shown here come from a girl aged 5 to 17 with multiple sclerosis.

The genes are TRBV20-1 and TRBJ2-3, with 10 bases that match TRBD2. The CDR3 runs 15 residues. CDR1 DFQATT and CDR2 SNEGSKA come from the germline V gene (reference sequence). V shed 1 base and J 6 bases; nucleotides not matched to a gene: 7. The CDR3 reads CSARGLAGVGDTQYF. DNA for the CDR3: TGCAGTGCTAGAGGTCTAGCGGGAGTCGGGGATACGCAGTATTTT.

The CDR3 DNA reads TGTGCCACCGCTAATCGGGACAAGTCCTCTGGGGCCAACGTCCTGACTTTC. It yields the protein CATANRDKSSGANVLTF. This chain links TRBV24-1 with TRBJ2-6, with D possibly matching TRBD1 (6 bases). The CDR3 spans 17 residues. V dropped 9 bases and J dropped 0 bases, with 17 bases sitting between them. Germline CDR1 reads KGHDR; CDR2 reads SFDVKD.

This clonotype was detected a few times. This chain links TRBV25-1 with TRBJ2-1; 7 bases map to TRBD1. V shed 3 bases, J shed 14 bases, and the junction held 4 bases outside the gene matches. Germline V lookup: CDR1 MGHDK, CDR2 SYGVNS. CDR3 length equals 11 residues. CDR3: CASSDGTEKFF. The CDR3 DNA reads TGTGCCAGCAGTGATGGGACAGAGAAGTTCTTC.

This clonotype was recorded a few times. The DNA of the CDR3 is TGTGCCAGCAGCTTGGACAGCAACCAAGAGACCCAGTACTTC. Protein product: CASSLDSNQETQYF. The chain employs TRBV11-2 and TRBJ2-5, with a tentative D call TRBD1 (6 bases). V lost 3 bases and J lost 0, with 8 bases in between. The CDR3 loop spans 14 amino acids. The germline V gene has CDR1 SGHAT and CDR2 FQNNGV.

The chain has TRBV20-1 and TRBJ1-1; D is undetermined. CDR1 DFQATT and CDR2 SNEGSKA come from the germline V gene (reference sequence). V was cut by 0 bases and J by 1 base, with 3 bases left in between. This CDR3 has 12 amino acids. The CDR3 region is CSAREGNTEAFF. In DNA, the CDR3 is TGCAGTGCTAGAGAAGGGAACACTGAAGCTTTCTTT.

V gene TRBV20-1 combines with J gene TRBJ2-3, with 12 bases matching TRBD1. CDR3 size: 15 residues. J lost 6 bases, V lost 6 bases, and 10 bases had no gene match. The germline V gene has CDR1 DFQATT and CDR2 SNEGSKA (reference sequence). DNA for the CDR3: TGCAGTGCCCCTTGGAGGGACAGGGGGCAGGATACGCAGTATTTT. Protein product: CSAPWRDRGQDTQYF.

This clonotype was seen a handful of times. The CDR3 coding sequence is TGTGCCAGCAGTTTAGCGCTCACAGGGCAGAATTCACCCCTCCACTTT. It codes for CASSLALTGQNSPLHF. V usage is TRBV12-3 or TRBV12-4 and J usage is TRBJ1-6, with D possibly matching TRBD1 (6 bases). V was cut by 0 bases and J by 7 bases, with 13 bases left in between. The CDR3 loop spans 16 amino acids.

This clonotype was picked up a small number of times. The J gene is TRBJ1-2, the V gene TRBV3-1; possible D gene TRBD1, 5 bases. The germline CDR1 and CDR2 sequences are LGHDT and YNNKEL (reference sequence). The V gene lost 1 base and the J gene lost 0 bases, with 12 bases spanning the gap. The CDR3 runs 16 residues. The CDR3 region is CASSQVGDRSNYGYTF. The DNA for the CDR3 is TGTGCCAGCAGCCAAGTCGGGGACCGGTCTAACTATGGCTACACCTTC.

The chain couples TRBV7-9 to TRBJ2-3, with D possibly being TRBD2 (6 bases). The CDR3 is made up of 15 amino acids. Germline V gene data show CDR1 as SEHNR and CDR2 as FQNEAQ (reference sequence). Trimming took off 10 bases at V and 2 bases at J, with 19 bases between the two ends. CDR3 DNA sequence: TGTGCCAACTCCTCCACGGGAGCCGACACAGATACGCAGTATTTT. Translation: CANSSTGADTDTQYF. Together with reference TRBV7-9 and TRBJ2-3, the CDR3 gives the full variable domain: DTGVSQNPRHKITKRGQNVTFRCDPISEHNRLYWYRQTLGQGPEFLTYFQNEAQLEKSRLLSDRFSAERPKGSFSTLEIQRTEQGDSAMYLCANSSTGADTDTQYFGPGTRLTVL.

This clonotype was found a few times. This chain's CDR3 is CASMGNSGRNREQYF. In DNA form, the CDR3 reads TGTGCCAGCATGGGTAATAGCGGTCGTAACCGCGAGCAGTACTTC. The chain uses TRBV2 and TRBJ2-7; D is perhaps TRBD2 (6 bases). The germline gives CDR1 SNHLY, CDR2 FYNNEI. There are 15 residues in the CDR3. V was clipped by 7 bases and J by 6 bases, with 22 bases between them.

The chain recombines TRBV2 with TRBJ2-4; D might be TRBD1 (6 bases). Trimming removed 3 bases from V and 0 bases from J, with 9 bases in between. This CDR3 has 15 residues. Germline V gene data show CDR1 as SNHLY and CDR2 as FYNNEI. The CDR3 DNA sequence: TGTGCCAGCAGTGAGAACAGGGAAGCCAAAAACATTCAGTACTTC. Protein product: CASSENREAKNIQYF.

This chain links TRBV29-1 with TRBJ2-7; 10 nucleotides match TRBD2. Germline CDR1 SQVTM, CDR2 ANQGSEA. Germline trimming cut 2 bases from V and 3 bases from J; bases unmatched to any gene: 13. The CDR3 spans 17 residues. The CDR3 bases are TGCAGCGTTGAAAGCGGGGACGGCGGACTAGCGGACTACGAGCAGTACTTC. Protein: CSVESGDGGLADYEQYF.

In its sample, this clonotype was seen a few times. The J gene is TRBJ2-3, the V gene TRBV12-3 or TRBV12-4; tentative D call: TRBD2 (5 bases). Between the trimmed V and J ends, which lost 2 bases and 0 bases, there was a span of 9 bases. The CDR3 is 15 amino acids. Here the CDR3 DNA reads TGTGCCAGCAGTTTAAAAGGGAGCAGCACAGATACGCAGTATTTT. Translating it yields CASSLKGSSTDTQYF.

Only a few counts were recorded for this clonotype. The genes are TRBV27 and TRBJ2-5, with no clear D. Trimming took off 4 bases at V and 7 bases at J, with 13 bases between the two ends. Germline assignment: CDR1 MNHEY and CDR2 SMNVEV (reference sequence). The CDR3 length is 13 residues. The CDR3 spells CASSSGVEWTQYF. CDR3 sequence (DNA): TGTGCCAGCAGTTCAGGAGTAGAGTGGACCCAGTACTTC.

V gene TRBV28 combines with J gene TRBJ1-1; 7 bases line up with TRBD1. This CDR3 spans 16 amino acids. Germline V lookup: CDR1 MDHEN, CDR2 SYDVKM. V gave up 6 bases and J gave up 8 bases; unmatched junction bases: 18. The DNA of the CDR3 is TGTGCCAGCAGGCGCCACAGGGGCTACACCATCGTGGAAGCTTTCTTT. Protein product: CASRRHRGYTIVEAFF.

The V and J genes are TRBV28 and TRBJ2-4; TRBD2 agrees at 8 bases. Germline CDR1 reads MDHEN; CDR2 reads SYDVKM. This CDR3 contains 15 residues. V lost 5 bases and J lost 4; bases outside the gene matches: 7. The CDR3 here is CASSPHSGAKNIQYF. Here the CDR3 DNA reads TGTGCCAGCAGTCCTCATAGCGGGGCAAAAAACATTCAGTACTTC.

This clonotype occurred a few times. J is TRBJ2-5 and V is TRBV9; 10 nucleotides align to TRBD1. This CDR3 has 17 amino acids. V lost 1 base, J lost 4 bases, and 10 bases stayed unmatched. CDR1 and CDR2 (germline): SGDLS, YYNGEE. The DNA of the CDR3 is TGTGCCAGCAGCGTATTGCCAGACAGGGGGCTGGGAGAGACCCAGTACTTC. It translates to CASSVLPDRGLGETQYF.

The chain has TRBV29-1 and TRBJ2-3; a weak D match, TRBD1 (8 bases). The CDR3 has 14 amino acids. CDR1 and CDR2 (germline): SQVTM, ANQGSEA. Trimming cost V 5 bases and J 4 bases, with 16 bases left between them. CDR3 DNA sequence: TGCAGCGTTAGAAGACAGGGGAGGGCAGATACGCAGTATTTT. It encodes CSVRRQGRADTQYF.

This clonotype appeared a few times. The chain joins TRBV6-2 or TRBV6-3 to TRBJ2-7; no definite D call. The ends were cut back, 4 bases at V and 6 bases at J, with 13 bases in the middle. The CDR3 extends over 13 amino acids. Looked up from germline, CDR1 is MNHEY and CDR2 is SVGEGT. This CDR3 is CASSLWTTLEQYF. The CDR3 DNA is TGTGCCAGCAGTTTGTGGACGACTCTCGAGCAGTACTTC.

The V call is TRBV20-1, the J call TRBJ2-1, with 14 bases identical to TRBD2. V shed 5 bases, J shed 6 bases, and the junction held 6 bases outside the gene matches. The CDR3 extends over 15 amino acids. Germline-derived CDR1 and CDR2 are DFQATT and SNEGSKA (reference sequence). CDR3 protein: CSAPRLAGGPNEQFF. CDR3 coding DNA: TGCAGTGCTCCTCGACTAGCGGGAGGGCCCAATGAGCAGTTCTTC.

This rearrangement joins TRBV6-5 to TRBJ2-3, with TRBD2 matching over 11 bases. Germline V lookup: CDR1 MNHEY, CDR2 SVGAGI. This CDR3 spans 16 amino acids. The trim removed 6 bases at V and 1 base at J, leaving 6 bases unmatched. As DNA, the CDR3 is TGTGCCAGCAGGGTATTGGGACTAGCGGGCACAGATACGCAGTATTTT. Its protein product is CASRVLGLAGTDTQYF.

This clonotype was counted a few times. The V call is TRBV29-1, the J call TRBJ2-1; unclear D gene. Trimming stripped 6 bases from V and 10 bases from J, with 13 bases between. The CDR3 is 11 amino acids. Per germline, CDR1 SQVTM and CDR2 ANQGSEA. CDR3 in DNA: TGCAGCGTCACCCCCATCGCCGAGCAGTTCTTC. It is translated as CSVTPIAEQFF.

The V call is TRBV5-6, the J call TRBJ2-3; perhaps TRBD2 as D (6 bases). CDR3 size: 15 residues. Per germline, CDR1 SGHDT and CDR2 YYEEEE. Trimming stripped 0 bases from V and 0 bases from J, with 8 bases between. The CDR3: CASSLASASTDTQYF. The DNA of the CDR3 is TGTGCCAGCAGCTTGGCTAGCGCGAGCACAGATACGCAGTATTTT.

The chain joins TRBV9 to TRBJ2-3, with TRBD2 matching 14 bases. Germline CDR1 reads SGDLS; CDR2 reads YYNGEE. J gave up 0 bases and V 3 bases, and 3 bases lay outside the gene matches. The CDR3 contains 17 residues. The CDR3 DNA is TGTGCCAGCAGCGGACTAGCGGGAGGGCCGAGCACAGATACGCAGTATTTT. It specifies CASSGLAGGPSTDTQYF. Combining the CDR3 with reference TRBV9 and TRBJ2-3 gives the whole variable domain DSGVTQTPKHLITATGQRVTLRCSPRSGDLSVYWYQQSLDQGLQFLIQYYNGEERAKGNILERFSAQQFPDLHSELNLSSLELGDSALYFCASSGLAGGPSTDTQYFGPGTRLTVL.